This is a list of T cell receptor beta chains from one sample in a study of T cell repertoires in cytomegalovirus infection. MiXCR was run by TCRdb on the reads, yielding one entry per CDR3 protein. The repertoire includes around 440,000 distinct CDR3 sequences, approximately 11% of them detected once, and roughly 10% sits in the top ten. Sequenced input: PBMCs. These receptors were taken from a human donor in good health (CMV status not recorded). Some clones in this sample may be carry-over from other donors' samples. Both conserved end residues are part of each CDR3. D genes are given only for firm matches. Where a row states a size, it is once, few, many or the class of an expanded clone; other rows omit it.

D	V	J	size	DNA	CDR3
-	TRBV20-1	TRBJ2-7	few	TGCAGTGCTAGAGCCCTTCACGAGCAGTACTTC	CSARALHEQYF
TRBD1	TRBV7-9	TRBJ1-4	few	TGTGCCAGCAGCTTCGGACAGGGGGCACAAAAACTGTTTTTT	CASSFGQGAQKLFF
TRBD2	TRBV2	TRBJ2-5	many	TGTGCCAGCAGTGAACGGCTAGCGGGAGTTACCCAGTACTTC	CASSERLAGVTQYF
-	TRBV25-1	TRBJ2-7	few	TGTGCCAGCAGTGTGATCCACGAGCAGTACTTC	CASSVIHEQYF
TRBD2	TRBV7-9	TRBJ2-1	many	TGTGCCAGCAGCCCTACCGGGACTAGCTCCTACAATGAGCAGTTCTTC	CASSPTGTSSYNEQFF
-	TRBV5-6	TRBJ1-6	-	TGTGCCAGCAGCTTGGTCAATTCACCCCTCCACTTT	CASSLVNSPLHF
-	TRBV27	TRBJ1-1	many	TGTGCCAGCAACCCATTGGGGAACACTGAAGCTTTCTTT	CASNPLGNTEAFF
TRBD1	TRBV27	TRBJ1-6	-	TGTGCCAGCAGTCCCGACAGGGGGAAAAATTCACCCCTCCACTTT	CASSPDRGKNSPLHF
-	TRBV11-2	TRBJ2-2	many	TGTGCCAGCACCCTTGGGATAGGGGTTGTCACCGGGGAGCTGTTTTTT	CASTLGIGVVTGELFF
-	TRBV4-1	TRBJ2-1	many	TGCGCCAGCAGCCAACCGACAGGTCGGAATGAGCAGTTCTTC	CASSQPTGRNEQFF
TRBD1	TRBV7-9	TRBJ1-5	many	TGTGCCAGCAGCAAAACAGGGGCGACTAGAAATCAGCCCCAGCATTTT	CASSKTGATRNQPQHF
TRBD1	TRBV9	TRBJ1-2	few	TGTGCCAGCAGCGTAGCGGCAGGGGGCGCCGACTATGGCTACACCTTC	CASSVAAGGADYGYTF
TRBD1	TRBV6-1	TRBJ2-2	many	TGTGCCTCTTGCCCTGGGACAGCGAACACCGGGGAGCTGTTTTTT	CASCPGTANTGELFF
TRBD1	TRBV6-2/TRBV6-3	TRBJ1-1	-	TGTGCCAGCAGTTTGGGACAGGCGATGAACACTGAAGCTTTCTTT	CASSLGQAMNTEAFF
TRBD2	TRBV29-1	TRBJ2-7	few	TGCAGCGGAGGGACTAGCGGTAGCTCCTACGAGCAGTACTTC	CSGGTSGSSYEQYF
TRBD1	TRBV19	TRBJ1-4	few	TGTGCCAGTAGACCGGGACAGGGGGCGATGACTAATGAAAAACTGTTTTTT	CASRPGQGAMTNEKLFF
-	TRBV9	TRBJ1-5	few	TGTGCCAGCAGCGTAGGGACAGCCGAGAATCAGCCCCAGCATTTT	CASSVGTAENQPQHF
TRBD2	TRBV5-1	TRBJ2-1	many	TGCGCCAGCAGCGTTGGGACTAGCGTAAGCTCCTACAATGAGCAGTTCTTC	CASSVGTSVSSYNEQFF
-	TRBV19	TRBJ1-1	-	TGTGCCAGTAGTGCCGTTAGGGCCCTAAACACTGAAGCTTTCTTT	CASSAVRALNTEAFF
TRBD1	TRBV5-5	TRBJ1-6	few	TGTGCCAGCAGCTTGGTGGGGACAGTCGGATCGGCCCTCCACTTT	CASSLVGTVGSALHF
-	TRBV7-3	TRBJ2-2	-	TGTGCCAGCAGCTTTGATAGACACACCGGGGAGCTGTTTTTT	CASSFDRHTGELFF
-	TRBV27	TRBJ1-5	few	TGTGCCAGCAGTTTATTGCGGGAATCCGGTCAGCCCCAGCATTTT	CASSLLRESGQPQHF
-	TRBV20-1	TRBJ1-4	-	TGCAGTGCCTTGGGCCCGGGCAATGAAAAACTGTTTTTT	CSALGPGNEKLFF
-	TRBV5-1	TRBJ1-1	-	TGCGCCAGCAGCTTGGAGGGGGTTAGGACTGAAGCTTTCTTT	CASSLEGVRTEAFF
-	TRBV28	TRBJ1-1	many	TGTGCCAGCAGTTTATTCGGGAGAGGGGTAAACACTGAAGCTTTCTTT	CASSLFGRGVNTEAFF
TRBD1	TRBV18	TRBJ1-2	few	TGTGCCAGCTCAAGCAGACAGGGTACTTTTTATGGCTACACCTTC	CASSSRQGTFYGYTF
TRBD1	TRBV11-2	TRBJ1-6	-	TGTGCCAGCCACAGGGGCGCCCGTTCACCCCTCCACTTT	CASHRGARSPLHF
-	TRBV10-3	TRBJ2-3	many	TGTGCCACCCGCAGGGGGGGGAGCACAGATACGCAGTATTTT	CATRRGGSTDTQYF
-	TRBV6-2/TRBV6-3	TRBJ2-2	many	TGTGCCAGCAGTTACTCGACCGGGGAGCTGTTTTTT	CASSYSTGELFF
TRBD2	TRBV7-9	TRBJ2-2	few	TGTGCCAGCAGCTTAGCCCCGGCTAGCGGGAACGCGAACACCGGGGAGCTGTTTTTT	CASSLAPASGNANTGELFF
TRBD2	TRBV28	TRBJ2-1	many	TGTGCCAGCAGTTTAAGGACTAGCGGGAGTTACAATGAGCAGTTCTTC	CASSLRTSGSYNEQFF
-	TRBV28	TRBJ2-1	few	TGTGCCAGCGGACAGCGGGACTACAATGAGCAGTTCTTC	CASGQRDYNEQFF
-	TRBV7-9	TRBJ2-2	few	TGTGCCAGCGCGCAGAACACCGGGGAGCTGTTTTTT	CASAQNTGELFF
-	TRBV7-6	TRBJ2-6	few	TGTGCCAGCAGCTCCGACCCACAGAACGGGGCCAACGTCCTGACTTTC	CASSSDPQNGANVLTF
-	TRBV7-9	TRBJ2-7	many	TGTGCCAGCAGCTTTGGGGGAGGTTTTAGCTCCTACGAGCAGTACTTC	CASSFGGGFSSYEQYF
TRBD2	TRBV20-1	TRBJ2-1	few	TGCAGTGCTAGCCCTCTAGCGGGGGGGTACAATGAGCAGTTCTTC	CSASPLAGGYNEQFF
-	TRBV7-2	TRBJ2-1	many	TGTGCCAGCAGCCAAGGACCCGAGCAGTTCTTC	CASSQGPEQFF
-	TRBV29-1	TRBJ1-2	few	TGCAGCGTCCGGGACAAAGCTAACTATGGCTACACCTTC	CSVRDKANYGYTF
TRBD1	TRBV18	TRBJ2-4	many	TGTGCCAGCTCAATGGGGACAGTCCCGACGAACATTCAGTACTTC	CASSMGTVPTNIQYF
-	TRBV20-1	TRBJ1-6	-	TGCAGTGCCACCCCTCCGGGACCGGGGAATTCACCCCTCCACTTT	CSATPPGPGNSPLHF
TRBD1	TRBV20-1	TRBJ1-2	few	TGCAGTGCTAGGTTTACAGGGGGGTTTGGCTACACCTTC	CSARFTGGFGYTF
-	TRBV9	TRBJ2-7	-	TGTGCCAGCAGCCCTAGCCAACACTCCTACGAGCAGTACTTC	CASSPSQHSYEQYF
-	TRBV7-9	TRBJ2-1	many	TGTGCCAGCAGCTACCAAGGCGATGAGCAGTTCTTC	CASSYQGDEQFF
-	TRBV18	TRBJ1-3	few	TGTGCCAGCTCACCTGTGACAGGCTCTGGAAACACCATATATTTT	CASSPVTGSGNTIYF
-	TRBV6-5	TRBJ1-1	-	TGTGCCAGCAGTTACTCGACCACCCGATACAACACTGAAGCTTTCTTT	CASSYSTTRYNTEAFF